These 26 T cell receptor beta chains originate from one sample sequenced in a study of beta chain features in type 1 diabetes. Sequencing targeted expressed TCRB transcripts, as all isolated RNA had been reverse transcribed. Generated by immunoSEQ multiplex PCR, the TCRdb table keeps only in-frame clones and is missing some. The table records more than 300,000 clones, roughly 8% of them present only once. The sequenced material came from central memory CD4+ T cells from blood. The receptors derive from a woman aged 18-30 years in good health.

This clone was detected only a few times. The V gene is TRBV11-2, the J gene TRBJ1-3; D possibly corresponds to TRBD1 (6 bases). Germline CDR1 reads SGHAT; CDR2 reads FQNNGV. The CDR3 has 14 amino acids. Trimming stripped 3 bases from V and 2 bases from J, with 8 bases between. This CDR3 is CASSFNRAGNTIYF. The CDR3 DNA is TGTGCCAGCAGCTTTAACAGGGCTGGAAACACCATATATTTT.

In this sample, this clone turned up many times. The chain joins TRBV28 to TRBJ1-2; 9 positions match TRBD1. This CDR3 is built from 16 residues. Germline lookup yields CDR1 MDHEN and CDR2 SYDVKM. V lost 6 bases to trimming and J lost 4 bases; unmatched junction nucleotides: 12. The CDR3: CASRDGGTGSLYGYTF. As DNA, the CDR3 is TGTGCCAGCAGGGATGGCGGGACAGGGAGCCTCTATGGCTACACCTTC.

The chain joins TRBV7-2 to TRBJ2-1, with D maybe TRBD2 (5 bases). Trimming stripped 1 base from V and 9 bases from J, with 10 bases between. The CDR3 extends over 13 amino acids. Germline CDR1 SGHTA, CDR2 FQGNSA. The CDR3 nucleotides are TGTGCCAGCAGCTTAGTTCGCGGGTTTGAGCAGTTCTTC. Translating it yields CASSLVRGFEQFF. The whole variable domain, remainder taken from reference TRBV7-2 and TRBJ2-1, is GAGVSQSPSNKVTEKGKDVELRCDPISGHTALYWYRQSLGQGLEFLIYFQGNSAPDKSGLPSDRFSAERTGGSVSTLTIQRTQQEDSAVYLCASSLVRGFEQFFGPGTRLTVL.

This clone was found a few times. V gene TRBV29-1 combines with J gene TRBJ2-7; TRBD2 matches at 7 bases. The CDR3 length is 13 residues. V was pared by 8 bases and J by 2 bases, with 9 bases of the junction left unmatched. From germline, CDR1 is SQVTM and CDR2 ANQGSEA. DNA for the CDR3: TGCAGCACCATGCTGGCGGGAGCCTACGAGCAGTACTTC. Amino acids: CSTMLAGAYEQYF.

This clone has more than one count but fewer than ten. This chain joins TRBV6-1 and TRBJ2-3; TRBD2 matches at 7 bases. Trimming at V came to 5 bases and at J to 0 bases, leaving 5 bases not matched to a gene. The V gene's germline CDR1 is MNHNS and CDR2 SASEGT. The CDR3 length is 15 residues. The CDR3 bases are TGTGCCAGCAGTTCCCTGACTAGCAGCACAGATACGCAGTATTTT. This encodes CASSSLTSSTDTQYF.

The chain recombines TRBV20-1 with TRBJ1-1; D not resolved. Trimming shortened V by 6 bases and J by 5 bases, and 10 bases separated the two germline ends. Per the germline V gene, CDR1 is DFQATT and CDR2 is SNEGSKA (reference sequence). The CDR3 is 11 residues long. Here the CDR3 reads CSALPLTEAFF. CDR3 DNA: TGCAGTGCCCTACCTCTGACTGAAGCTTTCTTT.

This clone was detected only a few times. The chain joins TRBV6-5 to TRBJ2-4; TRBD1 matches 7 bases. Germline values: CDR1 MNHEY, CDR2 SVGAGI. The V gene end was trimmed by 3 bases and the J gene end by 7 bases; junction bases not matched to a gene: 9. The CDR3 runs to 15 residues. CDR3 coding DNA: TGTGCCAGCAGTTATAGCCGAACAGGGGACAACATTCAGTACTTC. Its translation is CASSYSRTGDNIQYF.

This clone was seen a few times. CDR3 region: CASSLTTGVRGEQYF. In DNA, the CDR3 is TGTGCCAGCAGTTTAACGACAGGGGTTAGGGGCGAGCAGTACTTC. This chain links TRBV28 with TRBJ2-7; 8 nucleotides match TRBD1. CDR3 size: 15 residues. Germline trimming cut 2 bases from V and 6 bases from J; bases unmatched to any gene: 9. The germline V gene encodes CDR1 MDHEN and CDR2 SYDVKM.

This clone has a handful of counts. The chain couples TRBV29-1 to TRBJ2-7; 7 bases agree with TRBD2. CDR3 length: 12 amino acids. Germline V gene sequence: CDR1 SQVTM, CDR2 ANQGSEA. The ends lost 7 bases at V and 3 bases at J; junction bases unmatched: 6. The CDR3 sequence: CSGAGPSYEQYF. CDR3 sequence (DNA): TGCAGCGGAGCGGGACCCAGCTACGAGCAGTACTTC.

The chain uses TRBV15 and TRBJ1-1; D is undetermined. The V and J ends lost 2 bases and 4 bases respectively, with 23 bases between them. The CDR3 is 18 amino acids. Germline CDR1 is LNHNV and CDR2 is YYDKDF (reference sequence). CDR3 sequence reads: CATSRTGGSGIKLTEAFF. The CDR3 nucleotides read TGTGCCACCAGCAGAACGGGAGGGTCTGGGATAAAACTCACTGAAGCTTTCTTT.

This chain joins TRBV15 and TRBJ2-1, with 9 bases aligning to TRBD2. Germline-derived CDR1 and CDR2 are LNHNV and YYDKDF (reference sequence). The CDR3 extends over 17 amino acids. V lost 0 bases to trimming and J lost 12 bases; unmatched junction nucleotides: 15. DNA of the CDR3: TGTGCCACCAGCAGAGATCAATCGGCCGGTCTAGCGGGGCCGCAGTTCTTC. Residues: CATSRDQSAGLAGPQFF. The variable domain in full, with the rest retrieved from reference TRBV15 and TRBJ2-1, is DAMVIQNPRYQVTQFGKPVTLSCSQTLNHNVMYWYQQKSSQAPKLLFHYYDKDFNNEADTPDNFQSRRPNTSFCFLDIRSPGLGDTAMYLCATSRDQSAGLAGPQFFGPGTRLTVL.

The chain carries TRBV18 and TRBJ2-1; 9 bases are a match to TRBD1. Germline lookup yields CDR1 KGHSH and CDR2 LQKENI. The junction had 5 bases not matched to a gene; V was cut back by 3 bases and J by 8 bases. The CDR3 has 14 residues. The CDR3 is CASSPGQGYHEQFF. The CDR3, as DNA: TGTGCCAGCTCACCGGGACAGGGTTATCATGAGCAGTTCTTC.

The rearrangement uses TRBV19 and TRBJ2-3, with TRBD2 as a possible D gene (5 bases). This CDR3 has 15 residues. Germline lookup yields CDR1 LNHDA and CDR2 SQIVND (reference sequence). The V end lost 1 base, the J end lost 5 bases, and 13 bases lay between the germline ends. The CDR3 DNA reads TGTGCCAGTAGTATAGGATTTGTCAGCGGAGATACGCAGTATTTT. Translating it yields CASSIGFVSGDTQYF.

The chain has TRBV6-1 and TRBJ2-3; D perhaps matches TRBD1 (5 bases). The CDR3 has 13 residues. Germline V CDR1 and CDR2: MNHNS, SASEGT. V was cut by 7 bases and J by 9 bases, with 17 bases left in between. CDR3 in amino acids: CASNRNGAGTQYF. CDR3 sequence (DNA): TGTGCCAGCAATCGAAACGGCGCAGGGACGCAGTATTTT.

This chain joins TRBV7-2 and TRBJ2-5, with D tentatively TRBD1 (7 bases). Trimming took 2 bases from V and 0 from J, leaving 10 bases between them. Germline V gene lookup returns CDR1 SGHTA and CDR2 FQGNSA. The CDR3 is made up of 15 amino acids. DNA of the CDR3: TGTGCCAGCAGCTTATCAGGGGGGTACCAAGAGACCCAGTACTTC. It is translated as CASSLSGGYQETQYF.

V usage is TRBV10-3 and J usage is TRBJ2-3; 9 bases are a match to TRBD1. Germline V gene data show CDR1 as ENHRY and CDR2 as SYGVKD. V was clipped by 6 bases and J by 3 bases; unmatched bases: 4. The CDR3 totals 14 residues. This CDR3 reads CAIRGQGLTDTQYF. DNA of the CDR3: TGTGCCATCAGGGGACAGGGCTTGACAGATACGCAGTATTTT.

This clone turned up a few times. J is TRBJ2-7 and V is TRBV5-6, with TRBD2 identical over 7 bases. This CDR3 comprises 15 residues. The trim removed 0 bases at V and 3 bases at J, leaving 6 bases unmatched. The V gene's germline CDR1 is SGHDT and CDR2 YYEEEE. The CDR3 sequence: CASSLVGEGLYEQYF. CDR3 in DNA: TGTGCCAGCAGCTTGGTGGGGGAGGGCCTCTACGAGCAGTACTTC.

This clone showed up just a few times. This chain connects TRBV2 to TRBJ1-6; TRBD1 is a possible D gene (5 bases). This CDR3 has 17 residues. Trimming took off 6 bases at V and 10 bases at J, with 25 bases between the two ends. Germline CDR1 and CDR2: SNHLY and FYNNEI. The CDR3: CASRAEDWEGSHSPLHF. CDR3 coding DNA: TGTGCCAGCAGGGCCGAGGATTGGGAGGGGTCTCACTCACCCCTCCACTTT.

This clone was detected only a few times. This chain joins TRBV13 and TRBJ2-3; 14 bases map to TRBD2. The CDR3 consists of 17 residues. The germline CDR1 and CDR2 sequences are PRHDT and FYEKMQ (reference sequence). After removal of 6 bases from V and 3 bases from J, the junction contained 8 bases not matched to a gene. The CDR3 region is CASSSRTSGRRTDTQYF. The DNA for the CDR3 is TGTGCCAGCAGTTCCCGGACTAGCGGGAGGAGGACAGATACGCAGTATTTT.

The chain couples TRBV4-2 to TRBJ2-2, with 7 bases matching TRBD1. Per the germline V gene, CDR1 is LGHNA and CDR2 is YNFKEQ. The CDR3 spans 16 residues. After removal of 4 bases from V and 2 bases from J, the junction contained 7 bases not matched to a gene. The CDR3 region has the DNA TGTGCCAGCAGCCCTGGCCAGGGGGACAACACCGGGGAGCTGTTTTTT. It yields the protein CASSPGQGDNTGELFF.

This clone was detected many times. Distinct nucleotide sequences in the sample also encode this CDR3. The V gene is TRBV10-3, the J gene TRBJ2-1; no definite D call. CDR1 is ENHRY and CDR2 is SYGVKD in the germline V gene. This CDR3 is built from 12 residues. The germline V and J ends were trimmed by 4 bases and 8 bases, with 9 bases remaining between them. CDR3 residues: CAISGSGDEQFF. For the CDR3, the DNA is TGTGCCATCAGTGGCAGTGGAGATGAGCAGTTCTTC.

This clone was seen only a few times. The chain has TRBV29-1 and TRBJ2-3; TRBD2 matches at 10 bases. The CDR3 totals 16 residues. V was pared by 4 bases and J by 6 bases, with 13 bases of the junction left unmatched. CDR1 and CDR2 from the germline V gene are SQVTM and ANQGSEA. The CDR3 nucleotides are TGCAGCGTTGCCGGACCCGAGCGGGAGGGCCGGGATACGCAGTATTTT. This encodes CSVAGPEREGRDTQYF.

This clone was observed a few times. This rearrangement joins TRBV7-2 to TRBJ1-2, with TRBD1 matching 7 bases. V lost 2 bases to trimming and J lost 7 bases; unmatched junction nucleotides: 10. In germline, CDR1 is SGHTA, CDR2 FQGNSA. This CDR3 contains 15 residues. The CDR3 loop reads CASSLLEGARGGYTF. The DNA for the CDR3 is TGTGCCAGCAGCTTATTAGAGGGGGCGAGAGGTGGCTACACCTTC.

The rearrangement joins TRBV5-1 to TRBJ2-2; D is unresolved. This CDR3 has 13 residues. V gave up 2 bases and J gave up 5 bases, with 7 bases separating them. In germline, CDR1 is SGHRS, CDR2 YFSETQ. This CDR3 is CASSFSWTGELFF. Written as DNA, the CDR3 is TGCGCCAGCAGCTTTTCGTGGACCGGGGAGCTGTTTTTT.

The rearrangement joins TRBV6-6 to TRBJ2-5; 14 nucleotides agree with TRBD2. The last part of the DNA fits TRBJ2-7 better; the J call may be wrong. This CDR3 is 15 amino acids long. CDR1 is MNHNY and CDR2 is SVGAGI in the germline V gene (reference sequence). For the CDR3, the DNA is TGTGCCAGCAGGGAAGGACTAGCGGGAGGAAGCGAGCAGTACTTC. This gives the protein CASREGLAGGSEQYF.

The chain carries TRBV7-2 and TRBJ2-7; D uncertain. Per the germline V gene, CDR1 is SGHTA and CDR2 is FQGNSA. The CDR3 extends over 12 amino acids. V was trimmed by 4 bases and J by 7 bases, leaving 11 bases between them. The CDR3 nucleotides read TGTGCCAGCAGCTCCCGCGTAAAGGAGCAGTACTTC. It codes for CASSSRVKEQYF.